The clone carrying this TCR beta chain has just a few counts. This sample was included in a study of blood T cell repertoires in COVID-19. Study overall: Spain, Italy and the United States supplied samples that represented acute and convalescent COVID-19.

In the authors' methods: Researchers report that nucleated cell counts were estimated from reference gene primer amplification. This table comes from immunoSEQ multiplex PCR, and its TCRdb copy is limited to in-frame clones, with some not included. V and J calls and clone size are copied from that table; D and trimming were computed from the DNA. This sample yields just under 50,000 clones, of which more than 75% are seen a single time; around 3.6% belongs to the top ten. Trimming pared 1 base from V and 4 bases from J, leaving 10 bases between. The CDR3 has 14 residues. CDR1 and CDR2 from the germline V gene are MNHNS and SASEGT.

The receptor's source is a human donor in a cohort sampled during active COVID-19. The chain links TRBV6-1 to TRBJ1-1; possible D gene TRBD1, 5 bases. Material for sequencing was peripheral blood. The CDR3 here is CASSEDEGVTEAFF. The CDR3 coding sequence is TGTGCCAGCAGTGAAGACGAAGGGGTCACTGAAGCTTTCTTT.